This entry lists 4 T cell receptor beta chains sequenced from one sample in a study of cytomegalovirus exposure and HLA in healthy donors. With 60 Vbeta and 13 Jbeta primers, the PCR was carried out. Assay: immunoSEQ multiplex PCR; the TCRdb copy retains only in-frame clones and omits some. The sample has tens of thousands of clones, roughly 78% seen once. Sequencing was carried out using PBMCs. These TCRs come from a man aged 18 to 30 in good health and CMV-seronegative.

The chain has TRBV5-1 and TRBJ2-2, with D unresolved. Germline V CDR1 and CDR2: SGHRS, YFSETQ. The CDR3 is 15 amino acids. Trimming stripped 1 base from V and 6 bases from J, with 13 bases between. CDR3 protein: CASSLYQVRPGELFF. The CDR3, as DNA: TGCGCCAGCAGCTTGTACCAGGTTCGGCCCGGGGAGCTGTTTTTT.

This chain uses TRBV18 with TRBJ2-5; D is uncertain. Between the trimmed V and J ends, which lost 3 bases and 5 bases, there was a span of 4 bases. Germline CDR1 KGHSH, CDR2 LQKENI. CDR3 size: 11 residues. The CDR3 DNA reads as TGTGCCAGCTCACCCTCCGAGACCCAGTACTTC. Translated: CASSPSETQYF.

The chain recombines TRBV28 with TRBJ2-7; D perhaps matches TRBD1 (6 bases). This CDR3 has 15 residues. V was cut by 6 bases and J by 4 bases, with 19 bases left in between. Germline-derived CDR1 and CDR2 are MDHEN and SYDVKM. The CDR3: CASRGNDRKVYEQYF. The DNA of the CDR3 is TGTGCCAGCAGGGGGAATGACAGGAAAGTTTACGAGCAGTACTTC. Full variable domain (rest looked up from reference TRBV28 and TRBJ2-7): DVKVTQSSRYLVKRTGEKVFLECVQDMDHENMFWYRQDPGLGLRLIYFSYDVKMKEKGDIPEGYSVSREKKERFSLILESASTNQTSMYLCASRGNDRKVYEQYFGPGTRLTVT.

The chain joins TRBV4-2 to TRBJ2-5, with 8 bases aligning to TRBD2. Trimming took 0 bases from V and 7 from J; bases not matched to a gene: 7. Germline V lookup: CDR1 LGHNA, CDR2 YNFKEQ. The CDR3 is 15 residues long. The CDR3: CASSQDGTSWGTQYF. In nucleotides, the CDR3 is TGTGCCAGCAGCCAAGATGGGACTAGTTGGGGGACCCAGTACTTC.